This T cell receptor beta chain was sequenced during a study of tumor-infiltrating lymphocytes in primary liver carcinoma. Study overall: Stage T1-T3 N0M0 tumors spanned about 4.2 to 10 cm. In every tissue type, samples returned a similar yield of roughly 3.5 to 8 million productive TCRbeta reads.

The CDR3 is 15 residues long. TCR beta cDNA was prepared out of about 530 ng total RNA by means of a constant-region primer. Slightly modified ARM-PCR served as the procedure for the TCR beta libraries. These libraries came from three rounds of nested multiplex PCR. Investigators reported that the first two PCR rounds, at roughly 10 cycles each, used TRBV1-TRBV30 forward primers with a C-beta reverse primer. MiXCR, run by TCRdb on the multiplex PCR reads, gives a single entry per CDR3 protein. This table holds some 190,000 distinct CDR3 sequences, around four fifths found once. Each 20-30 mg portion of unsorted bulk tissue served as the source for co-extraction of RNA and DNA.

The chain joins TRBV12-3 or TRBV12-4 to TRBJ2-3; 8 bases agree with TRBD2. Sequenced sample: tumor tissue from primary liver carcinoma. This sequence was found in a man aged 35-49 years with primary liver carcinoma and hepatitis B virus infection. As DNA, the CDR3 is TGTCCAAGCAGCCCGCCGGGGGGGCGAACAGATACGCAGTATTTT. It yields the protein CPSSPPGGRTDTQYF.